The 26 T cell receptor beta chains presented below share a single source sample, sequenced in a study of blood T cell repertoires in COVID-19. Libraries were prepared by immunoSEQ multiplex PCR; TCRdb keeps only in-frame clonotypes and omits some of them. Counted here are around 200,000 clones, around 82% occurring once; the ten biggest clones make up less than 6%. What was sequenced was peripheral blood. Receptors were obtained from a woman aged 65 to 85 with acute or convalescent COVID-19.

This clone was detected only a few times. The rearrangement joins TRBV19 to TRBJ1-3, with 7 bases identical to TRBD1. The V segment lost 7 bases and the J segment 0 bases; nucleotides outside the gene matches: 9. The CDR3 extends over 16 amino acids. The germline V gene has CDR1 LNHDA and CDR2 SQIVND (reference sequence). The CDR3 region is CASTISGTASGNTIYF. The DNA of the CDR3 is TGTGCCAGTACCATCTCCGGGACAGCCTCTGGAAACACCATATATTTT. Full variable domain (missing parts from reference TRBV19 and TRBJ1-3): DGGITQSPKYLFRKEGQNVTLSCEQNLNHDAMYWYRQDPGQGLRLIYYSQIVNDFQKGDIAEGYSVSREKKESFPLTVTSAQKNPTAFYLCASTISGTASGNTIYFGEGSWLTVV.

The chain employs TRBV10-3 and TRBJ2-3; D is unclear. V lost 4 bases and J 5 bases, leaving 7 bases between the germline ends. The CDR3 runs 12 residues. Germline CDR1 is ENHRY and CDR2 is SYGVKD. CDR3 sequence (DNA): TGTGCCATCAGTGTTTCCGGAGATACGCAGTATTTT. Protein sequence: CAISVSGDTQYF.

As DNA, the CDR3 is TGTGCCAGCAGCGATAGCGGGAGGGGGAATACGCAGTATTTT. This sequence encodes CASSDSGRGNTQYF. The chain combines TRBV3-1 (or the pseudogene TRBV3-2) with TRBJ2-3; 11 nucleotides match TRBD2. This CDR3 is 14 amino acids long. Germline V gene lookup returns CDR1 LGHDT and CDR2 YNNKEL (reference sequence). The junction had 5 bases not matched to a gene; V was cut back by 5 bases and J by 7 bases.

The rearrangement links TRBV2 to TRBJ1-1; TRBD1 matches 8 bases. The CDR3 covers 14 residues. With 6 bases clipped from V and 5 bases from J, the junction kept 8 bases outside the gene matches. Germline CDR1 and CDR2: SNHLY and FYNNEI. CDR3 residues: CASRSRGRGTEAFF. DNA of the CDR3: TGTGCCAGCAGATCCAGGGGGCGAGGGACTGAAGCTTTCTTT. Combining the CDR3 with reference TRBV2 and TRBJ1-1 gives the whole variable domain EPEVTQTPSHQVTQMGQEVILRCVPISNHLYFYWYRQILGQKVEFLVSFYNNEISEKSEIFDDQFSVERPDGSNFTLKIRSTKLEDSAMYFCASRSRGRGTEAFFGQGTRLTVV.

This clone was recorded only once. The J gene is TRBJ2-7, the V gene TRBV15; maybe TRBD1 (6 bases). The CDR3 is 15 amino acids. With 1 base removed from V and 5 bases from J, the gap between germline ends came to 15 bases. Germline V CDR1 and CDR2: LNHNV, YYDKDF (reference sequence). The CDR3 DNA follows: TGTGCCACCAGCAGAGGTGGACAGCTTAGGAACGAGCAGTACTTC. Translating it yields CATSRGGQLRNEQYF.

The CDR3 bases are TGTGCCAGTGAAGCGGGCGAAGAACTCAATGAGCAGTTCTTC. This encodes CASEAGEELNEQFF. The chain joins TRBV19 to TRBJ2-1; D is possibly TRBD2 (6 bases). The CDR3 contains 14 residues. CDR1 is LNHDA and CDR2 is SQIVND in the germline V gene (reference sequence). V was cut by 8 bases and J by 6 bases, with 17 bases left in between.

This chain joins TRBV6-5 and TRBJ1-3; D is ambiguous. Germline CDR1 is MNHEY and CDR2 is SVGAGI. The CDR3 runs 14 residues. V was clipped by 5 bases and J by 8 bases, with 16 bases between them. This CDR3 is CASSQSKVRDTIYF. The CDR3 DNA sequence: TGTGCCAGCAGTCAATCCAAAGTACGGGACACCATATATTTT.

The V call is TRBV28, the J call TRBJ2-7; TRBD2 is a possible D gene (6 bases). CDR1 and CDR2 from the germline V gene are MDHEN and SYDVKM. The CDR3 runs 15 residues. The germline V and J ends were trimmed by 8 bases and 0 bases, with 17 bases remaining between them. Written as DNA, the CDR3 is TGTGCCAGCTCCACCGGGACTTTAAGCTCCTACGAGCAGTACTTC. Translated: CASSTGTLSSYEQYF.

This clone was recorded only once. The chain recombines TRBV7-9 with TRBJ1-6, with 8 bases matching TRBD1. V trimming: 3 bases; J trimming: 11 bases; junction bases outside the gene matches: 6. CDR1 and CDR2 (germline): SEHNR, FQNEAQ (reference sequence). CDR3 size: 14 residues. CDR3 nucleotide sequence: TGTGCCAGCAGCTTGGCGGACAGGGCTGCACCCCTCCACTTT. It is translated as CASSLADRAAPLHF. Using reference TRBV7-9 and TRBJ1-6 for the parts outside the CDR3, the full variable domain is DTGVSQNPRHKITKRGQNVTFRCDPISEHNRLYWYRQTLGQGPEFLTYFQNEAQLEKSRLLSDRFSAERPKGSFSTLEIQRTEQGDSAMYLCASSLADRAAPLHFGNGTRLTVT.

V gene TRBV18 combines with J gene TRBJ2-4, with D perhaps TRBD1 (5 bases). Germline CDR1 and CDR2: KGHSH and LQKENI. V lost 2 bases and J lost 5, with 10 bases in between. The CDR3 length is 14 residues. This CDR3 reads CASSPGAVENIQYF. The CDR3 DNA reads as TGTGCCAGCTCACCAGGGGCCGTTGAAAACATTCAGTACTTC.

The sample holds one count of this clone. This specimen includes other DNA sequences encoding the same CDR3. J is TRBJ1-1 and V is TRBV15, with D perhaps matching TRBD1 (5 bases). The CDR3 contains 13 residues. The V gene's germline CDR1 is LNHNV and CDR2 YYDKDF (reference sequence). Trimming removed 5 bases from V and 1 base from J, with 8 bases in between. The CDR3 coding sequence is TGTGCCACCAGCCTGCAGGGGAACACTGAAGCTTTCTTT. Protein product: CATSLQGNTEAFF.

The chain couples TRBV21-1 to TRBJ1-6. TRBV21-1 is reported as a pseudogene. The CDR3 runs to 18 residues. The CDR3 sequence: CASSNRDCREGWNSPLHF. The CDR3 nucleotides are TGTGCCAGCAGCAACCGGGATTGTAGGGAGGGGTGGAATTCACCCCTCCACTTT.

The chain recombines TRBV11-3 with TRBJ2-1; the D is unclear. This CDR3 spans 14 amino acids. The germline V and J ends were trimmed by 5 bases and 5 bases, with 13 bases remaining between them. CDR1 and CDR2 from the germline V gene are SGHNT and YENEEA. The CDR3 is CASSPRPSDNEQFF. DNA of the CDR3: TGTGCCAGCAGCCCACGTCCGAGTGACAATGAGCAGTTCTTC.

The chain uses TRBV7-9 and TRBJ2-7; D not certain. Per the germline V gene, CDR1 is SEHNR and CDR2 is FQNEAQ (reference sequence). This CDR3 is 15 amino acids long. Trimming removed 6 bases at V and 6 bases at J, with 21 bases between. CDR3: CASSILLAGEAEQYF. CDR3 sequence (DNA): TGTGCCAGCAGTATTCTACTCGCCGGTGAGGCCGAGCAGTACTTC. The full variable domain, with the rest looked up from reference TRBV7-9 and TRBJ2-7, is DTGVSQNPRHKITKRGQNVTFRCDPISEHNRLYWYRQTLGQGPEFLTYFQNEAQLEKSRLLSDRFSAERPKGSFSTLEIQRTEQGDSAMYLCASSILLAGEAEQYFGPGTRLTVT.

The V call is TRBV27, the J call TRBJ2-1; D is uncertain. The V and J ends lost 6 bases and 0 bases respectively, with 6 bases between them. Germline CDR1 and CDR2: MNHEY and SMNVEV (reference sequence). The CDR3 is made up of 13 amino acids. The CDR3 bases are TGTGCCAGCAGCCCCCGCTCCTACAATGAGCAGTTCTTC. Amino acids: CASSPRSYNEQFF.

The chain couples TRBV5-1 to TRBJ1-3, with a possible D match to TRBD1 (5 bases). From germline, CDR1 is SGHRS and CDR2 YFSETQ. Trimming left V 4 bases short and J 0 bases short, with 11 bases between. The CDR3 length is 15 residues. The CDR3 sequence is CASSNPGVSGNTIYF. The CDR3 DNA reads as TGCGCCAGCAGCAACCCGGGGGTCTCTGGAAACACCATATATTTT.

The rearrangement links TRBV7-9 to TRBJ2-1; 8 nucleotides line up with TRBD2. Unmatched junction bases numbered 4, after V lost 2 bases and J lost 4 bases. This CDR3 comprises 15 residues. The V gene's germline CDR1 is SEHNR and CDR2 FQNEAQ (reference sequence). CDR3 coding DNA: TGTGCCAGCAGCTTATCCGGGAGGGCGTACAATGAGCAGTTCTTC. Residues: CASSLSGRAYNEQFF.

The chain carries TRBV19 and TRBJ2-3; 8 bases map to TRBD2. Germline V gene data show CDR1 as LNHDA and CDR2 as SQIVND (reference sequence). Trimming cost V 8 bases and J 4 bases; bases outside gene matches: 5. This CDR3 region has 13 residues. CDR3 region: CASAKREPDTQYF. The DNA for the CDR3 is TGTGCCAGTGCAAAGCGGGAGCCAGATACGCAGTATTTT.

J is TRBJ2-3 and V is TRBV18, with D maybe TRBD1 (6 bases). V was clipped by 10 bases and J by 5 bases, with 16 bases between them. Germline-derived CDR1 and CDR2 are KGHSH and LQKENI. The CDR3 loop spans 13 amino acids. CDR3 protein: CATGDTQGDTQYF. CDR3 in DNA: TGTGCCACTGGGGACACCCAGGGAGATACGCAGTATTTT.

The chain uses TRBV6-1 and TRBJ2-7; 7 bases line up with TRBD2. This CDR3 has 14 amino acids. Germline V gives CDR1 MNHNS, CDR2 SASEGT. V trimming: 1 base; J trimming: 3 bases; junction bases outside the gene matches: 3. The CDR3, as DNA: TGTGCCAGCAGTGAAGAGTGGGGGGGCTACGAGCAGTACTTC. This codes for CASSEEWGGYEQYF.

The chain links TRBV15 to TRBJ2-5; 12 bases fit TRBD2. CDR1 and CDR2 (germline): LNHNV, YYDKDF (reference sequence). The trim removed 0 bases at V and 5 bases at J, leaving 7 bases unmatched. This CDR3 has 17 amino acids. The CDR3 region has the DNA TGTGCCACCAGCAGAGATTTTGTAACTAGCGGGGGGGAGACCCAGTACTTC. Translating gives CATSRDFVTSGGETQYF.

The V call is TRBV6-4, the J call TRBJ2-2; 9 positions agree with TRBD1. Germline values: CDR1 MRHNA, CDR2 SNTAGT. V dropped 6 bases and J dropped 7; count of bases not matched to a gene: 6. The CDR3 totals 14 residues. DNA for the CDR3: TGTGCCAGCAGCTGGACAGGGGAGGTCGGGGAGCTGTTTTTT. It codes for CASSWTGEVGELFF.

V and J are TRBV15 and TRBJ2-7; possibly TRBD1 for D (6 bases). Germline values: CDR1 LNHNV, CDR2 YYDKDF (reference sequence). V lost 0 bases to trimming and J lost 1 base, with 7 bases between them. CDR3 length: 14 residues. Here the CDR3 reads CATSRDGTSYEQYF. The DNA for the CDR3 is TGTGCCACCAGCAGAGATGGGACATCCTACGAGCAGTACTTC. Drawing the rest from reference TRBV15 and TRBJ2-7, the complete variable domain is DAMVIQNPRYQVTQFGKPVTLSCSQTLNHNVMYWYQQKSSQAPKLLFHYYDKDFNNEADTPDNFQSRRPNTSFCFLDIRSPGLGDTAMYLCATSRDGTSYEQYFGPGTRLTVT.

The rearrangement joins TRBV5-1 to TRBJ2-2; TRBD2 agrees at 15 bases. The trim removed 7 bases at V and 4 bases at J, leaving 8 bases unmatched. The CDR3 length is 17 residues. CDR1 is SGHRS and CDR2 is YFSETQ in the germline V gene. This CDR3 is CASESGLAGGPTGELFF. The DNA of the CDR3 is TGCGCCAGCGAATCGGGACTAGCGGGAGGCCCCACCGGGGAGCTGTTTTTT.

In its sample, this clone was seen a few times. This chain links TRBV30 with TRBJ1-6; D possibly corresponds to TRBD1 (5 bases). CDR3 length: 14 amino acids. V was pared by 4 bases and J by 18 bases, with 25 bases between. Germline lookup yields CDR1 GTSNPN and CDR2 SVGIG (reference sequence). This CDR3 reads CAWKNPGLSLKPHF. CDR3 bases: TGTGCCTGGAAGAATCCGGGACTGTCCCTAAAGCCCCACTTT.

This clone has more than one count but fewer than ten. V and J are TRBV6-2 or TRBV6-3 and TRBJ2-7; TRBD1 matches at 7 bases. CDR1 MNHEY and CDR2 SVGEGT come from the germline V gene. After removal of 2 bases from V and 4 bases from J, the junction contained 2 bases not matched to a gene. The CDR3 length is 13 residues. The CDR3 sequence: CASSYEDRYEQYF. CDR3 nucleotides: TGTGCCAGCAGTTACGAGGACAGGTACGAGCAGTACTTC.